These T cell receptor beta chains were read from a single sample in a study of Ad26.COV2.S vaccination and SARS-CoV-2 variants. The assay was immunoSEQ multiplex PCR, and TCRdb's table has in-frame clones only and misses some. The repertoire holds about 480,000 clones, around 88% seen once, with over 10% in the top ten. The specimen was peripheral blood, collected in a trial of Ad26.COV2.S vaccine versus placebo. The receptors come from a person aged 18-60 years who received the Ad26.COV2.S COVID-19 vaccine or a placebo. The CDR3 runs from the conserved cysteine through the conserved F or W. Fields, in order: V gene, CDR3 length, J gene, CDR3 protein.

v_gene: TRBV5-1
len: 14
j_gene: TRBJ1-5
CDR3aa: CASSLGDESQPQHF

v_gene: TRBV19
len: 14
j_gene: TRBJ2-5
CDR3aa: CASSGRTRSETQYF

v_gene: TRBV5-1
len: 15
j_gene: TRBJ1-3
CDR3aa: CASSFTGLAGNTIYF

v_gene: TRBV18
len: 14
j_gene: TRBJ1-4
CDR3aa: CASSPDRVYEKLFF

v_gene: TRBV9
len: 19
j_gene: TRBJ2-1
CDR3aa: CASSVASLGRDRSYNEQFF

v_gene: TRBV2
len: 17
j_gene: TRBJ1-3
CDR3aa: CASSRGRDASSGNTIYF

v_gene: TRBV14
len: 14
j_gene: TRBJ2-2
CDR3aa: CASSFTRAAGELFF

v_gene: TRBV27
len: 14
j_gene: TRBJ2-1
CDR3aa: CASSRSGGRDEQFF

v_gene: TRBV2
len: 16
j_gene: TRBJ2-3
CDR3aa: CASSEPGAVDTDTQYF

v_gene: TRBV5-4
len: 14
j_gene: TRBJ1-5
CDR3aa: CASSPTPGAQPQHF

v_gene: TRBV20-1
len: 13
j_gene: TRBJ1-2
CDR3aa: CSASDRVIYGYTF

v_gene: TRBV9
len: 19
j_gene: TRBJ2-1
CDR3aa: CASSVGTPAPTRSYNEQFF

v_gene: TRBV5-4
len: 16
j_gene: TRBJ1-5
CDR3aa: CASSLGGGDSNQPQHF

v_gene: TRBV7-8
len: 16
j_gene: TRBJ2-4
CDR3aa: CASSLGRNRGVNIQYF

v_gene: TRBV14
len: 19
j_gene: TRBJ2-2
CDR3aa: CASSQGRVLAWRYTGELFF

v_gene: TRBV15
len: 17
j_gene: TRBJ1-1
CDR3aa: CATSRDRGGVSGTEAFF

v_gene: TRBV28
len: 16
j_gene: TRBJ1-5
CDR3aa: CASRPPGDPPIQPQHF

v_gene: TRBV3-1/TRBV3-2
len: 12
j_gene: TRBJ2-1
CDR3aa: CASSTSGRAWFF

v_gene: TRBV6-6
len: 11
j_gene: TRBJ2-7
CDR3aa: CASRERYEQYF

v_gene: TRBV7-6
len: 16
j_gene: TRBJ1-3
CDR3aa: CASSLGDRITGNTIYF

v_gene: TRBV6-5
len: 14
j_gene: TRBJ2-7
CDR3aa: CASRSTEMWYEQYF

v_gene: TRBV19
len: 13
j_gene: TRBJ1-4
CDR3aa: CASSDRGGEKLFF

v_gene: TRBV10-2
len: 16
j_gene: TRBJ1-2
CDR3aa: CASRTQRGSPNYGYTF

v_gene: TRBV7-2
len: 15
j_gene: TRBJ1-6
CDR3aa: CASSSLGQGYSPLHF

v_gene: TRBV28
len: 18
j_gene: TRBJ1-3
CDR3aa: CASSPPGGGRNSGNTIYF

v_gene: TRBV18
len: 13
j_gene: TRBJ2-5
CDR3aa: CASSPARSETQYF

v_gene: TRBV11-1
len: 14
j_gene: TRBJ1-2
CDR3aa: CASSLGTATYGYTF

v_gene: TRBV12-3/TRBV12-4
len: 13
j_gene: TRBJ1-1
CDR3aa: CASSLAVGTEAFF

v_gene: TRBV28
len: 14
j_gene: TRBJ2-1
CDR3aa: CATYPTGDLNEQFF

v_gene: TRBV28
len: 21
j_gene: TRBJ2-7
CDR3aa: CASSFSGTGGSSGRLSYEQYF

v_gene: TRBV30
len: 13
j_gene: TRBJ1-6
CDR3aa: CAWRGQINSPLHF

v_gene: TRBV6-5
len: 11
j_gene: TRBJ2-7
CDR3aa: CATEGGSEQYF

v_gene: TRBV27
len: 13
j_gene: TRBJ1-1
CDR3aa: CASRGHGNTEAFF

v_gene: TRBV6-6
len: 14
j_gene: TRBJ1-2
CDR3aa: CASSSDTEGYGYTF

v_gene: TRBV6-5
len: 13
j_gene: TRBJ1-2
CDR3aa: CASRGQGTYGYTF

v_gene: TRBV27
len: 17
j_gene: TRBJ2-2
CDR3aa: CASSHPGLAGDPGELFF

v_gene: TRBV27
len: 16
j_gene: TRBJ2-3
CDR3aa: CASSLYGRGRMNTQYF

v_gene: TRBV7-8
len: 16
j_gene: TRBJ2-2
CDR3aa: CASSLWASGRTGELFF

v_gene: TRBV2
len: 14
j_gene: TRBJ1-6
CDR3aa: CASRPTGKNSPLHF

v_gene: TRBV5-1
len: 15
j_gene: TRBJ1-2
CDR3aa: CASSLEVGGIVGYTF

v_gene: TRBV7-2
len: 14
j_gene: TRBJ1-1
CDR3aa: CASMEEPAFFEAFF